Below, 9 T cell receptor beta chains from the same sample are listed, as sequenced in a study of CD8 T cells in Susac syndrome (dated by TCRdb to about 2019). To prepare the library, the immunoSEQ multiplex PCR assay was applied. RNA was extracted using the RNeasy kit, and roughly 0.45 to 1 microgram was reverse transcribed with random hexamers. The raw public reads went through TCRdb reprocessing: fastp at Q25, MiXCR clone calling, in-frame beta chains kept. Rows merge per CDR3 protein into single entries with the most common DNA and genes. In this sample the table shows about 60,000 distinct CDR3 sequences, around 94% of which occur a single time. The ten most abundant clones make up approximately 0.21% of the sample. What was sequenced was CD8+ T cells from PBMCs. The receptors here all came from a human donor in good health.

The V and J genes are TRBV7-9 and TRBJ2-2; 7 nucleotides line up with TRBD2. With 1 base clipped from V and 5 bases from J, the junction kept 10 bases outside the gene matches. Germline V gene sequence: CDR1 SEHNR, CDR2 FQNEAQ (reference sequence). The CDR3 is 17 amino acids. The CDR3 reads CASSLEVAGDRTGELFF. The CDR3 DNA follows: TGTGCCAGCAGCTTAGAAGTCGCGGGGGATAGAACCGGGGAGCTGTTTTTT.

This rearrangement joins TRBV11-2 to TRBJ1-4; TRBD1 matches at 7 bases. V shed 5 bases and J 4 bases; nucleotides not matched to a gene: 10. The CDR3 runs to 16 residues. CDR1 is SGHAT, CDR2 FQNNGV, per germline. The CDR3 DNA reads as TGTGCCAGCAGCGGGGGGACGGGACAGCTTAATGAAAAACTGTTTTTT. Amino acid sequence: CASSGGTGQLNEKLFF.

The chain is built from TRBV6-5 and TRBJ2-7, with D possibly being TRBD1 or TRBD2 (5 bases each). This CDR3 is 16 amino acids long. Germline CDR1 MNHEY, CDR2 SVGAGI. The V gene lost 0 bases and the J gene lost 0 bases, with 12 bases spanning the gap. CDR3 amino acids: CASSYSAGTRSYEQYF. The DNA of the CDR3 is TGTGCCAGCAGTTACTCTGCAGGGACCCGCTCCTACGAGCAGTACTTC.

V gene TRBV6-5 combines with J gene TRBJ1-1, with D maybe TRBD1 (6 bases). The CDR3 totals 13 residues. Trimming stripped 4 bases from V and 4 bases from J, with 10 bases between. Germline V CDR1 and CDR2: MNHEY, SVGAGI. The CDR3 DNA is TGTGCCAGCAGTTCCCAGGGGTTCACTGAAGCTTTCTTT. Amino acids: CASSSQGFTEAFF.

This chain joins TRBV6-5 and TRBJ2-1; D perhaps matches TRBD1 (7 bases). The V gene's germline CDR1 is MNHEY and CDR2 SVGAGI. Trimming took 6 bases from V and 4 from J, leaving 16 bases between them. This CDR3 comprises 15 residues. The CDR3 region is CASSQRAGGYNEQFF. DNA for the CDR3: TGTGCCAGCAGCCAAAGGGCAGGGGGGTACAATGAGCAGTTCTTC.

The chain links TRBV2 to TRBJ2-3; no firm D call. Trimming cost V 6 bases and J 7 bases, with 14 bases left between them. The CDR3 runs to 13 residues. Germline V CDR1 and CDR2: SNHLY, FYNNEI. Here the CDR3 reads CASSSGWVNTQYF. CDR3 bases: TGTGCCAGCAGCTCCGGGTGGGTTAATACGCAGTATTTT. The full variable domain, in which reference TRBV2 and TRBJ2-3 provide the parts outside the CDR3, is EPEVTQTPSHQVTQMGQEVILRCVPISNHLYFYWYRQILGQKVEFLVSFYNNEISEKSEIFDDQFSVERPDGSNFTLKIRSTKLEDSAMYFCASSSGWVNTQYFGPGTRLTVL.

DNA for the CDR3: TGTGCCAGCGGGGACTCCCTAATGAACACTGAAGCTTTCTTT. It is translated as CASGDSLMNTEAFF. V and J are TRBV6-5 and TRBJ1-1; tentatively, D is TRBD1 (5 bases). The CDR3 contains 14 residues. From germline, CDR1 is MNHEY and CDR2 SVGAGI. The germline V and J ends were trimmed by 8 bases and 0 bases, with 13 bases remaining between them.

V usage is TRBV2 and J usage is TRBJ2-3, with TRBD2 matching 7 bases. Germline CDR1 SNHLY, CDR2 FYNNEI. The CDR3 covers 15 residues. J lost 2 bases, V lost 5 bases, and 7 bases had no gene match. The DNA for the CDR3 is TGTGCCAGCAGTTATACGGGGGGAGCCACAGATACGCAGTATTTT. It specifies CASSYTGGATDTQYF.

J is TRBJ2-2 and V is TRBV5-1, with 10 bases matching TRBD2. The V gene's germline CDR1 is SGHRS and CDR2 YFSETQ. This CDR3 is built from 18 residues. Trimming took 0 bases from V and 0 from J; bases not matched to a gene: 5. The CDR3 is CASSLELAGTSNTGELFF. The CDR3 DNA is TGCGCCAGCAGCTTGGAACTAGCGGGAACTTCGAACACCGGGGAGCTGTTTTTT.